Listed below are T cell receptor beta chains from one sample, sequenced in a study of identical twins. A single record per CDR3 protein comes from TCRdb applying MiXCR to the 5' RACE reads. Found here are about 190,000 distinct CDR3 sequences, less than 20% of them singletons; the top ten hold less than 45%. These data also featured in a second study, about T cells expressing NK-cell markers.

The sequenced material came from CD8+ T cells sorted from blood. The receptors were gathered from a woman aged 18-30 years in good health. Each CDR3 is given with its conserved first and last residue.

cdr3_aa j_call v_call
CASSPAGESYNEQFF TRBJ2-1 TRBV19
CASSLGIGVGDTQYF TRBJ2-3 TRBV5-1
CASSLPGRDSSGNTIYF TRBJ1-3 TRBV11-2
CASSLYGTGPNTEAFF TRBJ1-1 TRBV11-3
CSARYAGLGSHYNEQFF TRBJ2-1 TRBV20-1
CASSYEGTRSHYEQYF TRBJ2-7 TRBV6-2/TRBV6-3
CASTRGGYTEAFF TRBJ1-1 TRBV25-1
CASSVWVAGGGELFF TRBJ2-2 TRBV9
CSADATGELFF TRBJ2-2 TRBV20-1
CASSLGVVGAGNEQFF TRBJ2-1 TRBV7-6
CASSQLGMYQETQYF TRBJ2-5 TRBV3-1
CASSFQRGGQSEQYF TRBJ2-3 TRBV13
CASSYSWTENTGELFF TRBJ2-2 TRBV6-5
CASSFGTGLGNEQFF TRBJ2-1 TRBV7-7
CAISGVPGNTIYF TRBJ1-3 TRBV10-3
CASSFTFYEQYF TRBJ2-7 TRBV12-3/TRBV12-4
CAISEPLASETQYF TRBJ2-5 TRBV10-3
CSARDPEGVSEQYF TRBJ2-7 TRBV20-1
CASGRIGGGTNTEAFF TRBJ1-1 TRBV7-9
CASSAPTRDVYEQYF TRBJ2-7 TRBV2
CASSSLRGRGYTF TRBJ1-2 TRBV12-3/TRBV12-4
CASSARLAGGRNYNEQFF TRBJ2-1 TRBV12-3/TRBV12-4
CSASPIGLGNTIYF TRBJ1-3 TRBV20-1
CSAAHNRGSYGYTF TRBJ1-2 TRBV20-1
CASSYGGGVNEQFF TRBJ2-1 TRBV6-5
CASRPNRDTQYF TRBJ2-3 TRBV6-2/TRBV6-3
CASSFGDDTEAFF TRBJ1-1 TRBV12-3/TRBV12-4
CASSLQGYQPQHF TRBJ1-5 TRBV7-8
CASSLDAAPGNEQYF TRBJ2-7 TRBV11-2
CATSPDQGPETQYF TRBJ2-5 TRBV15
CASSEWGTDTEAFF TRBJ1-1 TRBV6-1
CAISEPLTGAFF TRBJ1-1 TRBV10-3
CASSSRQGQDTQYF TRBJ2-3 TRBV12-3/TRBV12-4
CASSPRTGPRETQYF TRBJ2-5 TRBV5-6
CASSLPTSGISTDTQYF TRBJ2-3 TRBV11-2
CASSLLGGWAEKLFF TRBJ1-4 TRBV12-3/TRBV12-4